This T cell receptor beta chain was recovered during a study of CD8 T cells in ankylosing spondylitis. Study-wide results and limits: Disease-linked clones were reportedly significantly enriched in matched ankylosing spondylitis synovial fluid.

This clonotype was seen at least ten times. Its antigen is still unknown. Libraries of TCR beta came from quantitative 5'-RACE with molecular barcodes. Each CDR3 protein gets one entry after TCRdb re-called the 5' RACE reads with MiXCR. The sample carries approximately 42,000 distinct CDR3 sequences, 9.5% to 11% recorded once. This CDR3 is 16 amino acids long. Germline V gene lookup returns CDR1 SGHRS and CDR2 YFSETQ. Deletions cut 0 bases from V and 0 bases from J, with 11 bases between. Material: blood, either unsorted or a sorted T cell fraction (not recorded which). The gene calls are TRBV5-1 and TRBJ2-3; no clear D gene. The sequence was collected from a male donor with ankylosing spondylitis or in good health (not recorded which). In DNA form, the CDR3 reads TGCGCCAGCAGCTTGGATGGCAGCTCAAGCACAGATACGCAGTATTTT. As protein: CASSLDGSSSTDTQYF.